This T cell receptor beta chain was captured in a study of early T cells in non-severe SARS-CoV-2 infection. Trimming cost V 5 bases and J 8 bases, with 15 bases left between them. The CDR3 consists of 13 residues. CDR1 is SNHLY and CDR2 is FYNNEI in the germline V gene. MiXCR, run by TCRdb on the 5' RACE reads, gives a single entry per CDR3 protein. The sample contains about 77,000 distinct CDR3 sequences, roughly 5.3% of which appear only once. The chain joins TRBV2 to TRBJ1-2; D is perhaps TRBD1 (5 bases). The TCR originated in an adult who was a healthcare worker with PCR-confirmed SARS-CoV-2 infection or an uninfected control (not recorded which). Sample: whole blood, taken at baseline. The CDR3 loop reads CASSLQGTGGYTF. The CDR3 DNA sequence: TGTGCCAGCAGTCTTCAGGGTACCGGCGGCTACACCTTC. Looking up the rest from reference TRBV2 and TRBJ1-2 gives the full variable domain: EPEVTQTPSHQVTQMGQEVILRCVPISNHLYFYWYRQILGQKVEFLVSFYNNEISEKSEIFDDQFSVERPDGSNFTLKIRSTKLEDSAMYFCASSLQGTGGYTFGSGTRLTVV.